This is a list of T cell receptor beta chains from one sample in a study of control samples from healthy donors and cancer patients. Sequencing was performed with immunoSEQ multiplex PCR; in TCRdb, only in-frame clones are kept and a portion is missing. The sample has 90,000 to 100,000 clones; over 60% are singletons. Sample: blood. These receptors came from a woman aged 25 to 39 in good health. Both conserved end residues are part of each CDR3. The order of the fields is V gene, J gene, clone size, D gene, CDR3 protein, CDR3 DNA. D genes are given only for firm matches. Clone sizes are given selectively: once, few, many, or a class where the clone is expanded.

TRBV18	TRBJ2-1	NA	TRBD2	CASSPRGGSSYNEQFF	TGTGCCAGCTCACCACGGGGGGGAAGCTCCTACAATGAGCAGTTCTTC
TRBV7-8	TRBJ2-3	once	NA	CASSLGGKGDTQYF	TGTGCCAGCAGCCTAGGGGGAAAGGGCGATACGCAGTATTTT
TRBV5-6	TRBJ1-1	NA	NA	CASSLLGPKATEAFF	TGTGCCAGCAGCTTGTTGGGGCCAAAGGCCACTGAAGCTTTCTTT
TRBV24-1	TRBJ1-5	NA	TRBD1	CATSVGQGNQPQHF	TGTGCCACCAGCGTGGGACAGGGAAATCAGCCCCAGCATTTT
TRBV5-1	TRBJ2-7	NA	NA	CASSLDGGILYEQYF	TGCGCCAGCAGCTTGGACGGGGGTATCCTCTACGAGCAGTACTTC
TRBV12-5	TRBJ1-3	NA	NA	CASAPGPVDTIYF	TGTGCTAGTGCCCCGGGGCCGGTGGACACCATATATTTT
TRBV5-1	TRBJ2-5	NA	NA	CASSEGPQETQYF	TGCGCCAGCAGCGAGGGACCCCAAGAGACCCAGTACTTC
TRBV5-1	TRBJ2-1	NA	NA	CASSLGGTEWDEQFF	TGCGCCAGCAGCTTGGGCGGGACCGAATGGGATGAGCAGTTCTTC
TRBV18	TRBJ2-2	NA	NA	CASSPLDWGFGSGELFF	TGTGCCAGCTCACCACTTGATTGGGGTTTTGGATCCGGGGAGCTGTTTTTT
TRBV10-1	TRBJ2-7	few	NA	CASSESLWGTEQYF	TGCGCCAGCAGTGAGTCGCTGTGGGGGACTGAACAGTACTTC
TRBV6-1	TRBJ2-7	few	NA	CASSEMVGGRHEQYF	TGTGCCAGCAGTGAGATGGTGGGGGGGCGTCACGAGCAGTACTTC
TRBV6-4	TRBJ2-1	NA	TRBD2	CASSDSPNGGAVREQFF	TGTGCCAGCAGTGACTCCCCCAACGGGGGGGCCGTTCGGGAGCAGTTCTTC
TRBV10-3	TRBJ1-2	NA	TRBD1	CAISEPQGGSIYGYTF	TGTGCCATCAGTGAGCCACAGGGGGGTTCGATCTATGGCTACACCTTC
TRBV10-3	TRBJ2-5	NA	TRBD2	CAISSGAQETQYF	TGTGCCATCAGTAGCGGGGCTCAAGAGACCCAGTACTTC
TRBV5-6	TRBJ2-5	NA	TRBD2	CASSIREGQETQYF	TGTGCCAGCAGCATCAGGGAGGGGCAAGAGACCCAGTACTTC
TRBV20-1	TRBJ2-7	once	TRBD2	CSASVPRGLTYEQYF	TGCAGTGCTAGTGTTCCCCGGGGACTAACCTACGAGCAGTACTTC
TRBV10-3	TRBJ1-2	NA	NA	CAISESGREGYGYTF	TGTGCCATCAGTGAGTCGGGCAGGGAAGGGTATGGCTACACCTTC
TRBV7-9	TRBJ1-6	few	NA	CASSSSTSNSPLHF	TGTGCCAGCAGTTCCTCCACCAGCAATTCACCCCTCCACTTT
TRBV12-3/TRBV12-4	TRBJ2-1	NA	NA	CASSSGTQIRRFF	TGTGCCAGCAGTTCCGGGACACAGATACGACGGTTCTTC
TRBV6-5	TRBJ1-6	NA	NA	CASSYDRRADSPLHF	TGTGCCAGCAGTTACGACAGGAGAGCAGATTCACCCCTCCACTTT
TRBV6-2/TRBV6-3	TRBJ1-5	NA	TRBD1	CASSGHRGIGNQPQHF	TGTGCCAGCAGTGGCCACAGGGGGATCGGGAATCAGCCCCAGCATTTT
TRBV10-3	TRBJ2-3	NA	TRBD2	CAMGLAGGHTQYF	TGTGCCATGGGACTAGCGGGGGGACATACGCAGTATTTT
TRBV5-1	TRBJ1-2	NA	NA	CASGTFWGGYTF	TGCGCCAGCGGGACGTTTTGGGGTGGCTACACCTTC
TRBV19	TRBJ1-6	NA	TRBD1	CASSRAPTGGQTPLHF	TGTGCCAGTAGCCGGGCCCCGACAGGGGGCCAGACACCCCTCCACTTT
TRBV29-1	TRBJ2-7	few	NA	CSVEIAQRQYF	TGCAGCGTTGAAATCGCGCAAAGGCAGTACTTC
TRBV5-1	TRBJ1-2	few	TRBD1	CASSLNFGTGLYGYTF	TGCGCCAGCAGCTTGAATTTTGGGACAGGTCTTTATGGCTACACCTTC
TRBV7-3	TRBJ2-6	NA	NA	CASNAAGSGANVLTF	TGTGCCAGCAACGCTGCGGGCTCTGGGGCCAACGTCCTGACTTTC
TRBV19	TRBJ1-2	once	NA	CASSTKMNYGYTF	TGTGCCAGTAGTACAAAGATGAACTATGGCTACACCTTC
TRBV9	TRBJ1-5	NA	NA	CASSPDQYRPQHF	TGTGCCAGCAGCCCAGACCAGTATCGGCCCCAGCATTTT
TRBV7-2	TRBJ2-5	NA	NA	CASAKGGQKETQYF	TGTGCCAGCGCAAAGGGGGGACAGAAAGAGACCCAGTACTTC
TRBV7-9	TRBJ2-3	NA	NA	CASTDDNTGSDTQYF	TGTGCCAGCACAGACGATAACACGGGGTCAGATACGCAGTATTTT
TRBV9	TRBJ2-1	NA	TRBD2	CASSLSGGLAGINEQFF	TGTGCCAGCAGCTTATCGGGAGGACTAGCGGGCATAAATGAGCAGTTCTTC
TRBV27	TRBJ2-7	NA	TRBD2	CASSLSGGGAFYEQYF	TGTGCCAGCAGTTTGTCGGGCGGGGGGGCCTTCTACGAGCAGTACTTC
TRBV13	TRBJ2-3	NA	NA	CASSLGSTDTQYF	TGTGCCAGCAGCTTAGGCAGCACAGATACGCAGTATTTT
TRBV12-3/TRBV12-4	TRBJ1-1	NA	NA	CASMRGRGTEAFF	TGTGCCAGCATGAGGGGGAGAGGCACTGAAGCTTTCTTT
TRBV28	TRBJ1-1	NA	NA	CASSFALRNTEAFF	TGTGCCAGCAGTTTCGCCCTAAGGAACACTGAAGCTTTCTTT
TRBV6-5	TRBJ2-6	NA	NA	CASSYGGDGANVLTF	TGTGCCAGCAGTTATGGCGGAGACGGGGCCAACGTCCTGACTTTC
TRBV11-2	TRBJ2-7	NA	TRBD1	CASSLVRTGGAGWAYEQYF	TGTGCCAGCAGCTTAGTCCGGACAGGGGGCGCAGGGTGGGCCTACGAGCAGTACTTC
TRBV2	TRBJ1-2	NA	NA	CASKFRGENYGYTF	TGTGCCAGCAAATTCCGGGGTGAAAACTATGGCTACACCTTC
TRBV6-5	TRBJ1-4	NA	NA	CASSYSGQEGEKLFF	TGTGCCAGCAGTTACTCGGGGCAGGAAGGTGAAAAACTGTTTTTT
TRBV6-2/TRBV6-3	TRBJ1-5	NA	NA	CASSYSGTKEGTRHQPQHF	TGTGCCAGCAGTTACTCGGGAACAAAGGAGGGGACGAGACATCAGCCCCAGCATTTT
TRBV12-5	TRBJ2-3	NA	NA	CASGLSRFTDTQYF	TGTGCTAGTGGTTTGTCGCGGTTCACAGATACGCAGTATTTT
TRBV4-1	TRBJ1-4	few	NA	CASSQVPQEKLFF	TGCGCCAGCAGCCAAGTTCCTCAGGAAAAACTGTTTTTT
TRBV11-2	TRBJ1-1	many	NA	CASSSPRGNTEAFF	TGTGCCAGCAGCTCCCCGAGGGGGAACACTGAAGCTTTCTTT
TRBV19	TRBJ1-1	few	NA	CASIPGHGGNTEAFF	TGTGCCAGTATCCCGGGTCATGGAGGGAACACTGAAGCTTTCTTT
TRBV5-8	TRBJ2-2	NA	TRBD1	CASSFRGTGELFF	TGTGCCAGCAGCTTCAGGGGGACCGGGGAGCTGTTTTTT
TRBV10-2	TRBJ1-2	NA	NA	CASSPLNRRGNGYTF	TGCGCCAGCAGTCCCCTCAATCGAAGGGGGAATGGCTACACCTTC
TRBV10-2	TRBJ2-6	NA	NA	CASSESGGSGANVLTF	TGCGCCAGCAGTGAGTCGGGGGGATCTGGGGCCAACGTCCTGACTTTC
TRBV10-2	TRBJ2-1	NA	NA	CASSEQGRNEQFF	TGCGCCAGCTCGGAACAGGGGAGGAATGAGCAGTTCTTC
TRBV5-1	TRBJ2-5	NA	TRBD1	CASSTGQAGGAQYF	TGCGCCAGCAGCACGGGACAGGCCGGAGGGGCCCAGTACTTC
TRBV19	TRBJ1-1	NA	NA	CASSIAVGTEAFF	TGTGCCAGTAGTATAGCCGTGGGCACTGAAGCTTTCTTT
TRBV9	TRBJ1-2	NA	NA	CASSPVPSGEYGYTF	TGTGCCAGCAGCCCCGTTCCCTCAGGGGAGTATGGCTACACCTTC
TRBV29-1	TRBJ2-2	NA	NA	CSVESWGGYTGELFF	TGCAGCGTTGAGTCGTGGGGTGGGTACACCGGGGAGCTGTTTTTT
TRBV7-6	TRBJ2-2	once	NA	CASSLAMGFNGELFF	TGTGCCAGCAGCTTAGCGATGGGGTTCAACGGGGAGCTGTTTTTT
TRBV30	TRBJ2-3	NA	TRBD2	CAWSAGGRSGDTQYF	TGTGCCTGGAGTGCGGGGGGGCGATCTGGAGATACGCAGTATTTT
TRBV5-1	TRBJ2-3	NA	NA	CASSRDTSTDTQYF	TGCGCCAGCAGTAGGGACACCAGCACAGATACGCAGTATTTT
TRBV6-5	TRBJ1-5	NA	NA	CASSYSSRPPQHF	TGTGCCAGCAGTTACTCGAGTAGGCCGCCCCAGCATTTT
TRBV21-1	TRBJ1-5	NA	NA	CASSIDRGRNQPQHF	TGTGCCAGCAGCATCGACAGGGGTCGCAATCAGCCCCAGCATTTT
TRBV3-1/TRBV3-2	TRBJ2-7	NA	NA	CASSQDFGRALEQYF	TGTGCCAGCAGCCAAGATTTCGGCCGGGCCCTCGAGCAGTACTTC
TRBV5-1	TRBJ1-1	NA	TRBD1	CASRQGINTEAFF	TGCGCCAGCAGACAGGGGATTAACACTGAAGCTTTCTTT